This TCR beta chain was recorded in a study of post-analysis software for immune sequencing data. Across the study: The disease courses covered relapsing-remitting, secondary progressive and progressive-relapsing multiple sclerosis.

The CDR3 has 16 residues. Study-wide results and caveats: Among five TRBV segments more frequent in patients than controls were TRBV5-6, TRBV5-1 and TRBV20-1.

Incorporated into the TCR beta cDNA libraries were unique molecular identifiers, which served to reduce PCR and sequencing biases. TCRdb re-analysed the PCR reads in MiXCR, keeping a single row per CDR3 protein. The sample includes about 540,000 distinct CDR3 sequences, around a third of them seen just once. A word on this clonotype: Its antigen is not identified.

This sequence joins TRBV21-1 and TRBJ2-4. TRBV21-1 represents a pseudogene. Source material: blood. This sequence originates from a girl under 18 with multiple sclerosis. CDR3 nucleotide sequence: TGTGCCAGCAGCAAATTGGAATTTGTAGCCAAAAACATTCAGTACTTC. Translating it yields CASSKLEFVAKNIQYF.